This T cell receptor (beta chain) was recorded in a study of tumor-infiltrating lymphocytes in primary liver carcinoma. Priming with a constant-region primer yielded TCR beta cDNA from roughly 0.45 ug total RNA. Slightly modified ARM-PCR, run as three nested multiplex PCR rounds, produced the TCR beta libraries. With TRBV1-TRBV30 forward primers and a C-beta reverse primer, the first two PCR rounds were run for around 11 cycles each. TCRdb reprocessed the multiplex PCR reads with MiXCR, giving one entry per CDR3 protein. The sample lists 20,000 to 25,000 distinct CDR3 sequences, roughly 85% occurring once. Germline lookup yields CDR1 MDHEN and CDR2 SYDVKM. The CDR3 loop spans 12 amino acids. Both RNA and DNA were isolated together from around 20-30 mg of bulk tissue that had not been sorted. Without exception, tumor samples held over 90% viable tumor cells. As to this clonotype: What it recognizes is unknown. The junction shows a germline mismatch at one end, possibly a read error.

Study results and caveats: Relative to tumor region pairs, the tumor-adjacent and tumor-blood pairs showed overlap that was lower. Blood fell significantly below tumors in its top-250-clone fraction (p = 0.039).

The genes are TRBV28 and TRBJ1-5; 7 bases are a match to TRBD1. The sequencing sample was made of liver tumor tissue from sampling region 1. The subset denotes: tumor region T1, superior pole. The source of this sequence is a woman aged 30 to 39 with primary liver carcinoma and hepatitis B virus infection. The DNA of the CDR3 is TGTGTCAGCGGGCCAGGGGGACGGTCCCAGCATTTT. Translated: CVSGPGGRSQHF.